This T cell receptor beta chain was sequenced during a study of T cell clonality in common variable immunodeficiency. Germline V CDR1 and CDR2: MDHEN, SYDVKM. The CDR3 sequence is 15 residues long. V lost 4 bases to trimming and J lost 4 bases, with 17 bases between them. Sequenced by immunoSEQ multiplex PCR; TCRdb stores in-frame clones only, minus some. This sample has 50,000 to 60,000 clones, each found more than once. This clone has at least ten counts. Sequencing ends 3 residues short of the CDR3 end; the germline J gene provides the rest. This sequence originates from a person between 18 and 75 years old in good health. This rearrangement joins TRBV28 to TRBJ2-7; D perhaps matches TRBD2 (5 bases). The sequencing input was peripheral blood mononuclear cells. This chain's CDR3 is CASSSPSQIAYEQYF. The part of the CDR3 DNA that was read is TGTGCCAGCAGTTCCCCTAGTCAGATAGCGTACGAG.